These T cell receptor beta chains were read from a single sample in a study of blood T cell repertoires in COVID-19. Repertoires were generated with immunoSEQ multiplex PCR, while TCRdb's copy carries only in-frame clones and drops some. This sample has 55,000 to 75,000 clones; roughly 84% occur once, and the top ten carry roughly 9.3%. The sequenced material came from peripheral blood. These receptors were taken from a man older than 75 with COVID-19, enrolled during active disease. CDR3s include the opening cysteine and the closing phenylalanine or tryptophan. Fields, in order: CDR3 protein, CDR3 DNA, J gene, V gene, clone size, D gene. D genes are given only for firm matches. The size entry is marked missing in some rows and otherwise reads once, few, many or a size class.

CDR3: CASSFLRDASPLHF
DNA: TGTGCCAGCAGTTTCCTCAGGGATGCTTCACCCCTCCACTTT
J: TRBJ1-6
V: TRBV27
size: NA
D: NA

CDR3: CASSWAANYEQYF
DNA: TGTGCCAGCTCCTGGGCAGCAAACTACGAGCAGTACTTC
J: TRBJ2-7
V: TRBV7-9
size: once
D: NA

CDR3: CASSVAMGGNTEAFF
DNA: TGTGCCAGCAGCGTAGCGATGGGGGGGAACACTGAAGCTTTCTTT
J: TRBJ1-1
V: TRBV9
size: NA
D: NA

CDR3: CASSFAGQGNTEAFF
DNA: TGCGCCAGCAGCTTCGCGGGGCAGGGGAACACTGAAGCTTTCTTT
J: TRBJ1-1
V: TRBV5-1
size: few
D: NA

CDR3: CASRTQGETYNEQFF
DNA: TGTGCCAGCAGAACACAGGGGGAAACCTACAATGAGCAGTTCTTC
J: TRBJ2-1
V: TRBV6-5
size: NA
D: TRBD1

CDR3: CASSLAGGATQYF
DNA: TGTGCCAGCAGTTTAGCGGGGGGGGCGACCCAGTACTTC
J: TRBJ2-5
V: TRBV28
size: NA
D: TRBD2

CDR3: CASSLMTSGGSYNEQFF
DNA: TGCGCCAGCAGCCTAATGACTAGCGGGGGGTCCTACAATGAGCAGTTCTTC
J: TRBJ2-1
V: TRBV5-1
size: NA
D: TRBD2

CDR3: CASRTSLGPQETQYF
DNA: TGTGCCAGCAGAACTTCCCTTGGTCCCCAAGAGACCCAGTACTTC
J: TRBJ2-5
V: TRBV28
size: NA
D: NA

CDR3: CASSFAVNTEAFF
DNA: TGTGCCAGCAGTTTCGCAGTGAACACTGAAGCTTTCTTT
J: TRBJ1-1
V: TRBV6-2/TRBV6-3
size: NA
D: NA

CDR3: CASSADRGQAFF
DNA: TGTGCCAGCAGCGCGGACAGGGGGCAAGCTTTCTTT
J: TRBJ1-1
V: TRBV7-9
size: NA
D: TRBD1

CDR3: CASAGQGFSPLHF
DNA: TGTGCCAGCGCGGGACAGGGGTTCTCACCCCTCCACTTT
J: TRBJ1-6
V: TRBV2
size: NA
D: TRBD1

CDR3: CASSWGQGRREAFF
DNA: TGTGCCAGCAGTTGGGGACAGGGGAGGAGGGAAGCTTTCTTT
J: TRBJ1-1
V: TRBV27
size: NA
D: TRBD1

CDR3: CASSLGGHYGYTF
DNA: TGTGCCAGCAGTTTAGGGGGCCACTATGGCTACACCTTC
J: TRBJ1-2
V: TRBV12-3/TRBV12-4
size: NA
D: NA

CDR3: CASSVQGQAINEQYF
DNA: TGTGCCAGTAGCGTCCAGGGACAGGCGATCAACGAGCAGTACTTC
J: TRBJ2-7
V: TRBV19
size: once
D: TRBD1

CDR3: CASSIRTGRADTQYF
DNA: TGTGCCAGTAGTATCCGGACAGGGCGGGCAGATACGCAGTATTTT
J: TRBJ2-3
V: TRBV19
size: NA
D: TRBD1

CDR3: CASSLSVAAYGYTF
DNA: TGTGCCAGCAGTTTATCGGTCGCGGCTTATGGCTACACCTTC
J: TRBJ1-2
V: TRBV27
size: NA
D: NA

CDR3: CASSPHGSSGANVLTF
DNA: TGTGCCAGCAGCCCCCATGGGAGCTCTGGGGCCAACGTCCTGACTTTC
J: TRBJ2-6
V: TRBV9
size: NA
D: NA

CDR3: CASSNKKERRHSGANVLTF
DNA: TGTGCCAGCAGCAACAAGAAGGAGCGTCGGCACTCTGGGGCCAACGTCCTGACTTTC
J: TRBJ2-6
V: TRBV21-1
size: NA
D: NA

CDR3: CASSVRAGGSGYTF
DNA: TGTGCCAGCAGCGTAAGGGCAGGGGGCAGTGGCTACACCTTC
J: TRBJ1-2
V: TRBV9
size: few
D: TRBD1

CDR3: CASSPWQGAGNIQYF
DNA: TGTGCCAGTAGCCCCTGGCAGGGGGCGGGGAACATTCAGTACTTC
J: TRBJ2-4
V: TRBV19
size: NA
D: TRBD1

CDR3: CASTADDREHGYTF
DNA: TGTGCCAGCACCGCTGACGACAGGGAGCATGGCTACACCTTC
J: TRBJ1-2
V: TRBV28
size: NA
D: TRBD1

CDR3: CASTTQGTGETQYF
DNA: TGTGCCAGCACGACACAGGGAACTGGGGAGACCCAGTACTTC
J: TRBJ2-5
V: TRBV2
size: NA
D: NA

CDR3: CASSIDSQGRKTQYF
DNA: TGTGCCAGTAGTATAGACTCCCAGGGCCGGAAGACCCAGTACTTC
J: TRBJ2-5
V: TRBV19
size: NA
D: NA

CDR3: CASTPAGGSYNEQFF
DNA: TGTGCCAGCACCCCAGCGGGGGGCTCCTACAATGAGCAGTTCTTC
J: TRBJ2-1
V: TRBV6-5
size: NA
D: TRBD2

CDR3: CASSYPDKNTEAFF
DNA: TGTGCCAGCAGTTACCCCGACAAGAACACTGAAGCTTTCTTT
J: TRBJ1-1
V: TRBV6-6
size: NA
D: NA

CDR3: CASSETRGTEAFF
DNA: TGTGCCAGCAGTGAAACCAGGGGAACTGAAGCTTTCTTT
J: TRBJ1-1
V: TRBV6-1
size: few
D: NA

CDR3: CATSREGAQYQETQYF
DNA: TGTGCCACCAGCAGGGAGGGGGCCCAGTACCAAGAGACCCAGTACTTC
J: TRBJ2-5
V: TRBV15
size: NA
D: NA

CDR3: CASSYEDRVGAFF
DNA: TGTGCCAGCAGTTACGAGGACAGGGTAGGAGCTTTCTTT
J: TRBJ1-1
V: TRBV6-6
size: NA
D: TRBD1

CDR3: CASSSHRGGQPQHF
DNA: TGTGCCAGCAGTTCACACAGGGGGGGGCAGCCCCAGCATTTT
J: TRBJ1-5
V: TRBV6-5
size: NA
D: TRBD1

CDR3: CASSLEDRAFTGELFF
DNA: TGTGCCAGCAGCCTGGAAGACAGGGCATTCACCGGGGAGCTGTTTTTT
J: TRBJ2-2
V: TRBV7-8
size: NA
D: TRBD1

CDR3: CASTYRDRGVGGQHF
DNA: TGTGCCAGCACCTACAGGGACCGGGGCGTTGGAGGTCAGCATTTT
J: TRBJ1-5
V: TRBV6-6
size: NA
D: NA

CDR3: CASRQLAVEQFF
DNA: TGTGCCAGCAGACAGTTAGCGGTGGAGCAGTTCTTC
J: TRBJ2-1
V: TRBV7-2
size: once
D: NA

CDR3: CATSRGTKGQGYGYTF
DNA: TGTGCCACCAGCAGAGGTACCAAGGGACAGGGCTATGGCTACACCTTC
J: TRBJ1-2
V: TRBV15
size: NA
D: TRBD1

CDR3: CASSPTYGLAGNEQFF
DNA: TGTGCCAGCTCACCAACTTACGGACTAGCGGGGAATGAGCAGTTCTTC
J: TRBJ2-1
V: TRBV18
size: NA
D: TRBD2

CDR3: CASSQAPTGGIGETQYF
DNA: TGCGCCAGCAGCCAAGCCCCGACAGGGGGCATAGGAGAGACCCAGTACTTC
J: TRBJ2-5
V: TRBV4-3
size: once
D: TRBD1

CDR3: CASSYWLGGGNQPQHF
DNA: TGTGCCAGCAGTTACTGGCTAGGGGGTGGCAATCAGCCCCAGCATTTT
J: TRBJ1-5
V: TRBV6-5
size: NA
D: NA

CDR3: CASSTIPLAGGTFNTGELFF
DNA: TGTGCCAGCAGTACCATTCCACTAGCGGGGGGGACGTTTAACACCGGGGAGCTGTTTTTT
J: TRBJ2-2
V: TRBV6-2/TRBV6-3
size: NA
D: TRBD2

CDR3: CASSHRQGALEAFF
DNA: TGTGCCAGCAGCCACAGACAGGGGGCCCTCGAAGCTTTCTTT
J: TRBJ1-1
V: TRBV3-1/TRBV3-2
size: NA
D: TRBD1

CDR3: CASSNHTGGARETQYF
DNA: TGTGCCAGCAGCAATCATACAGGGGGCGCGAGAGAGACCCAGTACTTC
J: TRBJ2-5
V: TRBV21-1
size: NA
D: NA

CDR3: CASSLIGGASTEAFF
DNA: TGTGCCAGCAGCTTAATTGGGGGCGCGAGTACTGAAGCTTTCTTT
J: TRBJ1-1
V: TRBV7-6
size: few
D: NA

CDR3: CASSPGTSGRTDTQYF
DNA: TGTGCCAGTAGTCCCGGGACTAGCGGGCGCACAGATACGCAGTATTTT
J: TRBJ2-3
V: TRBV19
size: NA
D: TRBD2

CDR3: CASSLRVTYEQYF
DNA: TGTGCCAGCAGCTTGCGGGTTACCTACGAGCAGTACTTC
J: TRBJ2-7
V: TRBV5-6
size: NA
D: NA

CDR3: CASSSSGGLAQPQHF
DNA: TGTGCCAGCAGCTCGTCAGGGGGCTTAGCTCAGCCCCAGCATTTT
J: TRBJ1-5
V: TRBV9
size: once
D: TRBD1

CDR3: CASRTTGRDGYTF
DNA: TGTGCCAGTAGGACGACAGGGCGGGATGGCTACACCTTC
J: TRBJ1-2
V: TRBV19
size: NA
D: TRBD1

CDR3: CASNRAGGMANEKLFF
DNA: TGTGCCAGCAATCGGGCAGGGGGAATGGCTAATGAAAAACTGTTTTTT
J: TRBJ1-4
V: TRBV9
size: NA
D: TRBD1

CDR3: CASSLYSSGTGNSPLHF
DNA: TGTGCCAGCAGCTTATATAGCTCGGGGACAGGGAATTCACCCCTCCACTTT
J: TRBJ1-6
V: TRBV7-8
size: NA
D: TRBD1